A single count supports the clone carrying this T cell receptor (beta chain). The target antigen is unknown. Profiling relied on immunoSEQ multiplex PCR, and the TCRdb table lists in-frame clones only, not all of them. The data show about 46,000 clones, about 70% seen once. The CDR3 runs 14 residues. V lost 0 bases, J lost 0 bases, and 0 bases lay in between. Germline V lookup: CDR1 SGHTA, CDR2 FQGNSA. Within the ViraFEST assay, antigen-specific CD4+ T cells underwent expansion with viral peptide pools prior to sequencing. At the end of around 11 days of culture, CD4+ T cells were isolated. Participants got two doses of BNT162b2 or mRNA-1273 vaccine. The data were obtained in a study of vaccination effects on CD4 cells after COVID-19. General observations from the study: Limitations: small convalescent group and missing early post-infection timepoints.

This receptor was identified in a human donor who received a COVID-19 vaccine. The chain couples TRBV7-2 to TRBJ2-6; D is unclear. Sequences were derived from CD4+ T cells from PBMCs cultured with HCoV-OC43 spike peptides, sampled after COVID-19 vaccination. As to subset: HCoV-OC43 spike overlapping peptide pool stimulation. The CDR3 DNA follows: TGTGCCAGCAGCTTAGCCTCTGGGGCCAACGTCCTGACTTTC. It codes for CASSLASGANVLTF.